The clone carrying this T cell receptor (beta chain) has more than one count but fewer than ten. The antigen remains undetermined. The entry originates in a study of T cell repertoires in cytomegalovirus infection. Whole-study context: Public TCR beta signature analysis indicated the presence of both CMV infection and matching HLA type. Study-level findings and limits: Within the response measured ex vivo, HLA-C-restricted CMV-specific TCR beta clonotypes were dominant.

Deletions cut 1 base from V and 6 bases from J, with 12 bases between. CDR1 and CDR2 from the germline V gene are SGHVS and FNYEAQ. The CDR3 extends over 14 amino acids. One entry per CDR3 protein, called by TCRdb with MiXCR from the reads. The sample lists about 530,000 distinct CDR3 sequences, around a quarter occurring once. The chain is built from TRBV7-6 and TRBJ1-2; D is ambiguous. The sequence was obtained from a human donor in good health (CMV status not recorded). Some clones in this sample may be carry-over from other donors' samples. Source material: PBMCs. CDR3 loop: CASSLGAAVDGYTF. CDR3 in DNA: TGTGCCAGCAGCTTAGGTGCTGCCGTGGATGGCTACACCTTC.